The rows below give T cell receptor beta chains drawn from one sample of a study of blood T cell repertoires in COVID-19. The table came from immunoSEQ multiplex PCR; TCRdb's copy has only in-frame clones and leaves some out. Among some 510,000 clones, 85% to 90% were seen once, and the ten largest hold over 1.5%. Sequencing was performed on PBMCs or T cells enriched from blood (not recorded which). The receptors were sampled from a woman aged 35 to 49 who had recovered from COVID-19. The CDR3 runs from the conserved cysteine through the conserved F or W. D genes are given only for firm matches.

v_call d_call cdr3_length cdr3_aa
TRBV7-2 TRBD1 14 CASSTQGRNTEAFF
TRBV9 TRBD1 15 CASSVDMGQNYEQYF
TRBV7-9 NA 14 CASSAIILATEQFF
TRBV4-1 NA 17 CASSYNTGGRAYTEAFF
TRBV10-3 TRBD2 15 CAISALAGSTDTQYF
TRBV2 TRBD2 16 CASGGTSGSKDYEQYF
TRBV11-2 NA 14 CASSPARVTDTQYF
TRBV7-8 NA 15 CASSPDRISGNTIYF
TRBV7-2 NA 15 CASSSRVWSTDTQYF
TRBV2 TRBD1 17 CASSEALQAGGLYEQYF
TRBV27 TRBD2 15 CASRLLAGDSHEQFF
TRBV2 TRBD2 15 CASSGLAGSTGELFF
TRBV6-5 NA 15 CASSYLDREGYEQYF
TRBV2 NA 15 CASLWDTLYNSPLHF
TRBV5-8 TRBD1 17 CASSVRGRGPRDTEAFF
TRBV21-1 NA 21 CASSKTDVTGVKDVIGEKLFF
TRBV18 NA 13 CASSPFGANVLTF
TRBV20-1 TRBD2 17 CSASHRSSGRPYNEQFF
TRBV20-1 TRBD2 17 CSASVFPREGLSYEQYF
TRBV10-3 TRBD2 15 CAISDVGLAGDTQYF
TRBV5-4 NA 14 CASSLQQGLNGYTF
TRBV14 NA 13 CASSQILSTEAFF
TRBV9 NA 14 CASSGRTESYEQYF
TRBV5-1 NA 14 CASSATTNQETQYF
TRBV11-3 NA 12 CASSLGAYEQYF
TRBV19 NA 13 CASATGSNEKLFF
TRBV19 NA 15 CASSIDGLRNQPQHF
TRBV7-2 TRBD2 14 CASSLVATSGTQYF
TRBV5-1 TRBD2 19 CASSKSATSGRVGTGELFF
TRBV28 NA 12 CASSLSSYGYTF
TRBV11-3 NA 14 CASSLDNVRGEQYF
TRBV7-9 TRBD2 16 CASSSPPGLAGDEQFF
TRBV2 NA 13 CASSEGPTYGYTF
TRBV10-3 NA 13 CAIGAVNTGELFF
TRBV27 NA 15 CASSLEPAAIYGYTF
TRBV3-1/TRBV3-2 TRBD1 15 CASSPPRTGYNEQFF
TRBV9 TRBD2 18 CASSVGLWGLAGDGEQFF
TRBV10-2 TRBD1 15 CASREAGTGDYEQYF
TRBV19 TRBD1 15 CASSVGTGSGSPLHF
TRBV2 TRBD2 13 CASSGGTPREQYF
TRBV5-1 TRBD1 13 CASSFTGDNEQFF
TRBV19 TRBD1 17 CASSAVTGNAYNSPLHF
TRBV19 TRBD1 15 CASSFRQGRNYGYTF
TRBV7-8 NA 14 CASSLIVSSDEQYF
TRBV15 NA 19 CATSSAPHLTGTVWNEQFF
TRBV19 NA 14 CASSILGADKAQHF
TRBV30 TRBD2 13 CAWDSGSSYEQYF
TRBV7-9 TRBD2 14 CASSPRTSPETQYF
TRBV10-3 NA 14 CAISETGTGYEQYF
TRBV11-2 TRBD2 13 CASSFGTKNEQFF
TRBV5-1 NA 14 CASSLGRPNYGYTF
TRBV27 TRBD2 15 CASSSGGERLAEQYF
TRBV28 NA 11 CASSSPYEQYF
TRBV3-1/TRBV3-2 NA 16 CASSQFNLRGANVLTF
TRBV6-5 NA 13 CASSYRGTDTQYF
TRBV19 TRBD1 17 CASSLQPGTGSGNTIYF
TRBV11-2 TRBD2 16 CASSYTASGRRETQYF
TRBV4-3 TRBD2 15 CASSQDREGGETQYF
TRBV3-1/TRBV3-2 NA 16 CASSQDFQGLLTEAFF